The 10 T cell receptor beta chains reported below all come from one sample, sequenced in a study of blood T cell repertoires in COVID-19. This table comes from immunoSEQ multiplex PCR, and its TCRdb copy is limited to in-frame clones, with some not included. This sample has tens of thousands of clones, with 90% found just once. The sample comprised peripheral blood. All receptors derive from a man older than 75 with acute or convalescent COVID-19.

Comment on this clone: At the DNA level, this CDR3 is encoded by other sequences in the same sample as well. This chain uses TRBV7-9 with TRBJ1-1; D uncertain. The CDR3 is made up of 14 amino acids. Trimming took off 0 bases at V and 4 bases at J, with 9 bases between the two ends. Germline CDR1 SEHNR, CDR2 FQNEAQ (reference sequence). Here the CDR3 DNA reads TGTGCCAGCAGCTTAGCCTTGGGAGGCACTGAAGCTTTCTTT. Residues: CASSLALGGTEAFF. The full variable domain, with the rest looked up from reference TRBV7-9 and TRBJ1-1, is DTGVSQNPRHKITKRGQNVTFRCDPISEHNRLYWYRQTLGQGPEFLTYFQNEAQLEKSRLLSDRFSAERPKGSFSTLEIQRTEQGDSAMYLCASSLALGGTEAFFGQGTRLTVV.

CDR3: CASSLVTGGREQYF. In nucleotides, the CDR3 is TGTGCCAGCAGCTTAGTCACGGGGGGACGCGAGCAGTACTTC. The chain combines TRBV7-2 with TRBJ2-7; 7 bases agree with TRBD2. From germline, CDR1 is SGHTA and CDR2 FQGNSA. Trimming took 1 base from V and 6 from J; bases not matched to a gene: 6. This CDR3 has 14 amino acids.

There are a few counts of this clone. The J gene is TRBJ2-7, the V gene TRBV24-1; maybe TRBD2 (5 bases). This CDR3 has 15 residues. V was trimmed by 10 bases and J by 7 bases, leaving 25 bases between them. The germline gives CDR1 KGHDR, CDR2 SFDVKD. The CDR3 reads CATSPGLNQLGEQYF. Here the CDR3 DNA reads TGTGCCACTTCTCCGGGCCTAAACCAACTAGGGGAGCAGTACTTC.

This clone appeared once. This chain uses TRBV19 with TRBJ1-2, with TRBD1 matching over 8 bases. J was trimmed by 6 bases and V by 8 bases; bases with no gene match: 5. Germline lookup yields CDR1 LNHDA and CDR2 SQIVND (reference sequence). The CDR3 covers 12 residues. CDR3 loop: CASQGAVDGYTF. The CDR3 coding sequence is TGTGCCAGTCAGGGGGCCGTCGATGGCTACACCTTC.

V is TRBV7-3 and J is TRBJ2-2; perhaps TRBD2 as D (7 bases). Per the germline V gene, CDR1 is SGHTA and CDR2 is FQGTGA. This CDR3 is built from 15 residues. V gave up 5 bases and J gave up 2 bases, with 12 bases separating them. The CDR3 nucleotides are TGTGCCAGCAGCCTGGGGGGGCTTAACACCGGGGAGCTGTTTTTT. As protein: CASSLGGLNTGELFF.

The chain has TRBV13 and TRBJ2-3, with TRBD2 matching 10 bases. V shed 7 bases and J 6 bases; nucleotides not matched to a gene: 10. The V gene's germline CDR1 is PRHDT and CDR2 FYEKMQ (reference sequence). The CDR3 covers 15 residues. In DNA form, the CDR3 reads TGTGCCAGCAACCGGGGGCTAGCGGGGGATGATACGCAGTATTTT. It yields the protein CASNRGLAGDDTQYF.

The chain joins TRBV28 to TRBJ1-5; no definite D call. The germline gives CDR1 MDHEN, CDR2 SYDVKM. Trimming pared 2 bases from V and 4 bases from J, leaving 9 bases between. CDR3 length: 14 residues. CDR3 sequence reads: CASSLSKINQPQHF. The CDR3 nucleotides read TGTGCCAGCAGTTTAAGCAAGATAAATCAGCCCCAGCATTTT. The full variable domain, completed using reference TRBV28 and TRBJ1-5, is DVKVTQSSRYLVKRTGEKVFLECVQDMDHENMFWYRQDPGLGLRLIYFSYDVKMKEKGDIPEGYSVSREKKERFSLILESASTNQTSMYLCASSLSKINQPQHFGDGTRLSIL.

The rearrangement joins TRBV2 to TRBJ2-2; D ambiguous. The CDR3 is 14 residues long. V shed 0 bases and J shed 6 bases, with 8 bases lying between them. The germline V gene encodes CDR1 SNHLY and CDR2 FYNNEI. The CDR3 DNA sequence: TGTGCCAGCAGTGAAGCGCAGTTGGCCGGGGAGCTGTTTTTT. Translation: CASSEAQLAGELFF.

This chain links TRBV5-1 with TRBJ1-6; D is possibly TRBD1 (6 bases). This CDR3 comprises 15 residues. The germline V and J ends were trimmed by 4 bases and 5 bases, with 13 bases remaining between them. Germline values: CDR1 SGHRS, CDR2 YFSETQ. This CDR3 is CASSARTENNSPLHF. CDR3 sequence (DNA): TGCGCCAGCAGCGCCCGGACAGAGAATAATTCACCCCTCCACTTT.

This chain joins TRBV7-9 and TRBJ2-1, with 7 bases lining up with TRBD1. With 5 bases clipped from V and 6 bases from J, the junction kept 13 bases outside the gene matches. CDR3 length: 16 amino acids. Germline assignment: CDR1 SEHNR and CDR2 FQNEAQ (reference sequence). CDR3 in amino acids: CASSEGGRPLANEQFF. CDR3 bases: TGTGCCAGCAGCGAAGGGGGCAGACCGTTGGCCAATGAGCAGTTCTTC.